The 3 T cell receptor beta chains listed next were all sequenced from one sample in a study of blood T cell repertoires in COVID-19. The data were produced by immunoSEQ multiplex PCR, yet TCRdb's version contains in-frame clones alone and is incomplete. The sample carries more than 100,000 clones, approximately 84% recorded once. Sequencing was performed on peripheral blood. These receptors originate from a woman in her twenties or thirties who had recovered from COVID-19.

The CDR3 region has the DNA TGTGCCACCAGCAGGGAGAGGACAGGCTATGGCTACACCTTC. Translation gives CATSRERTGYGYTF. The chain is built from TRBV15 and TRBJ1-2; 7 nucleotides align to TRBD1. Germline CDR1 is LNHNV and CDR2 is YYDKDF (reference sequence). The CDR3 totals 14 residues. V lost 3 bases and J lost 4; bases outside the gene matches: 5.

CDR3 DNA: TGCGCCAGCAGCTTAGGGCAGGGGCGGTTAATGAACACTGAAGCTTTCTTT. This sequence encodes CASSLGQGRLMNTEAFF. This chain uses TRBV5-1 with TRBJ1-1, with a possible D match to TRBD1 (6 bases). The CDR3 has 17 residues. Trimming stripped 2 bases from V and 0 bases from J, with 17 bases between. Germline lookup yields CDR1 SGHRS and CDR2 YFSETQ.

In its sample, this clone was seen many times. The V and J genes are TRBV2 and TRBJ2-7, with D perhaps TRBD1 (6 bases). Per germline, CDR1 SNHLY and CDR2 FYNNEI. The CDR3 covers 13 residues. The V end lost 8 bases, the J end lost 4 bases, and 15 bases lay between the germline ends. The CDR3 nucleotides are TGTGCCAGCTCAGGGGTCGGCCTTTACGAGCAGTACTTC. This codes for CASSGVGLYEQYF.